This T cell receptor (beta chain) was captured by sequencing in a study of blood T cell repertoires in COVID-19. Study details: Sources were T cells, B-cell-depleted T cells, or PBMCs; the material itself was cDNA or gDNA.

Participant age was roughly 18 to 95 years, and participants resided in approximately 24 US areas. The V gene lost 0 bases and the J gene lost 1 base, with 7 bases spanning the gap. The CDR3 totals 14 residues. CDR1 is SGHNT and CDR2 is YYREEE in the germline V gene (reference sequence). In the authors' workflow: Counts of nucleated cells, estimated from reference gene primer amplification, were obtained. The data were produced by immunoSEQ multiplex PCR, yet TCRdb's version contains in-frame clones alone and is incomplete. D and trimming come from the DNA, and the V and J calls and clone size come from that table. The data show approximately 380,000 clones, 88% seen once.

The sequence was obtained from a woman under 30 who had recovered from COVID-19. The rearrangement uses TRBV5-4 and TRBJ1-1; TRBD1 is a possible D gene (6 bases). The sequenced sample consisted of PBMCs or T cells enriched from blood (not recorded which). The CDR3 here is CASSLEQGNTEAFF. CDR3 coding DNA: TGTGCCAGCAGCTTGGAACAGGGGAACACTGAAGCTTTCTTT.